Below are 16 T cell receptor beta chains sequenced from a single sample in a study of CD8 T cells in ankylosing spondylitis. Study results and limitations: Eight or nine highly homologous variants formed a TCR beta motif that appeared characteristic of ankylosing spondylitis blood.

TCRdb used MiXCR to reprocess the 5' RACE reads, holding one entry per CDR3 protein. The sample has about 800,000 distinct CDR3 sequences, 10% to 15% seen once. The antigens these receptors bind are not known. Input material: blood, either unsorted or a sorted T cell fraction (not recorded which). The origin of the receptors is a male donor with ankylosing spondylitis.

This clonotype was picked up many times. The chain is built from TRBV5-1 and TRBJ2-7; 7 bases line up with TRBD1. CDR1 is SGHRS, CDR2 YFSETQ, per germline. Unmatched junction bases numbered 7, after V lost 4 bases and J lost 3 bases. The CDR3 loop spans 14 amino acids. This chain's CDR3 is CASSLGTANYEQYF. The CDR3, as DNA: TGCGCCAGCAGCCTCGGGACAGCGAACTACGAGCAGTACTTC.

CDR3 bases: TGTGCCAGCAGCTCACGGACAGGGGGTTGGGGTGAAGCTTTCTTT. This codes for CASSSRTGGWGEAFF. The chain links TRBV11-1 to TRBJ1-1, with 10 bases lining up with TRBD1. The CDR3 contains 15 residues. The germline V gene has CDR1 SGHAT and CDR2 FQDESV (reference sequence). V lost 4 bases and J lost 7; bases outside the gene matches: 9.

This clonotype was seen at least ten times. V and J are TRBV7-2 and TRBJ2-1; 15 nucleotides align to TRBD2. Trimming took 4 bases from V and 8 from J; bases not matched to a gene: 3. CDR1 and CDR2 from the germline V gene are SGHTA and FQGNSA. CDR3 size: 15 residues. The CDR3: CASSYRTSGGDEQFF. Written as DNA, the CDR3 is TGTGCCAGCAGCTACCGGACTAGCGGGGGGGATGAGCAGTTCTTC.

This clonotype was recorded a few times. The chain combines TRBV12-3 or TRBV12-4 with TRBJ1-2; D gene unclear. CDR3 length: 13 amino acids. V lost 7 bases and J lost 4, with 13 bases in between. The CDR3: CASNRLRGYGYTF. The CDR3 nucleotides are TGTGCCAGCAACCGCCTTCGAGGCTATGGCTACACCTTC.

This clonotype was observed a few times. The chain carries TRBV7-9 and TRBJ2-5; 7 nucleotides align to TRBD2. The ends lost 2 bases at V and 5 bases at J; junction bases unmatched: 8. Looked up from germline, CDR1 is SEHNR and CDR2 is FQNEAQ (reference sequence). The CDR3 contains 15 residues. The DNA of the CDR3 is TGTGCCAGCAGCTTACTAGCGGAAGGAGGGGAGACCCAGTACTTC. It translates to CASSLLAEGGETQYF.

A note on this clonotype: The junction departs from the called germline gene at one end, perhaps through a read error. The chain links TRBV7-7 to TRBJ2-2; no reliable D call. In germline, CDR1 is SSHAT, CDR2 FNYEAQ (reference sequence). CDR3 length: 13 amino acids. The CDR3 DNA reads TGTGCTAGCAGCCGGGTTACTACCGGGGAGCTGTTTTTT. Translating it yields CASSRVTTGELFF.

The V gene is TRBV4-3, the J gene TRBJ1-6; a possible D gene is TRBD1 (5 bases). The CDR3 spans 17 residues. The V end lost 1 base, the J end lost 0 bases, and 10 bases lay between the germline ends. Germline-derived CDR1 and CDR2 are LGHNA and YSLEER. CDR3 region: CASSQGWGSSYNSPLHF. CDR3 bases: TGCGCCAGCAGCCAAGGGTGGGGGAGCTCCTATAATTCACCCCTCCACTTT.

This clonotype has a handful of counts. This chain joins TRBV7-2 and TRBJ2-1; D gene ambiguous. Trimming pared 2 bases from V and 10 bases from J, leaving 12 bases between. The length of the CDR3 is 13 residues. From germline, CDR1 is SGHTA and CDR2 FQGNSA. CDR3 in DNA: TGTGCCAGCAGCTTAAGGGTCGGCCACGAGCAGTTCTTC. Its protein is CASSLRVGHEQFF.

The J gene is TRBJ2-3, the V gene TRBV11-2; the D is unclear. V lost 0 bases and J 5 bases, leaving 6 bases between the germline ends. Looked up from germline, CDR1 is SGHAT and CDR2 is FQNNGV. This CDR3 is built from 13 residues. CDR3 residues: CASSLDLEDTQYF. In DNA, the CDR3 is TGTGCCAGCAGCTTAGATCTGGAAGATACGCAGTATTTT.

This clonotype came up many times. V gene TRBV27 combines with J gene TRBJ1-2; 7 positions agree with TRBD1. The CDR3 extends over 13 amino acids. Losses at the gene ends were 3 bases for V and 9 bases for J; bases not matched to a gene: 7. Germline V lookup: CDR1 MNHEY, CDR2 SMNVEV (reference sequence). The CDR3 DNA reads TGTGCCAGCAGTTTGAGCAGGGGGGTCAGCTACACCTTC. It codes for CASSLSRGVSYTF.

The sample holds many counts of this clonotype. CDR3 DNA: TGCAGCGTAACAAACCATGACAGGGCAGAAGAGCAGTTCTTC. It translates to CSVTNHDRAEEQFF. The chain couples TRBV29-1 to TRBJ2-1; 7 bases match TRBD1. Per the germline V gene, CDR1 is SQVTM and CDR2 is ANQGSEA. CDR3 length equals 14 residues. V trimming: 6 bases; J trimming: 10 bases; junction bases outside the gene matches: 15.

This clonotype was detected only a few times. The chain recombines TRBV5-1 with TRBJ1-2; 7 nucleotides line up with TRBD1. CDR1 is SGHRS, CDR2 YFSETQ, per germline. The CDR3 totals 15 residues. V shed 6 bases and J 4 bases; nucleotides not matched to a gene: 12. The DNA of the CDR3 is TGCGCCAGCAAGAGGGACAGTTATTCGGGCTATGGCTACACCTTC. Translated: CASKRDSYSGYGYTF.

This clonotype occurred a few times. The chain carries TRBV28 and TRBJ2-1; 13 nucleotides match TRBD2. The CDR3 totals 17 residues. V shed 2 bases, J shed 2 bases, and the junction held 3 bases outside the gene matches. The germline V gene encodes CDR1 MDHEN and CDR2 SYDVKM. The CDR3 DNA sequence: TGTGCCAGCAGTTTAACTAGCGGGGGGGCAGCCTACAATGAGCAGTTCTTC. Translated: CASSLTSGGAAYNEQFF. Using reference TRBV28 and TRBJ2-1 for the parts outside the CDR3, the full variable domain is DVKVTQSSRYLVKRTGEKVFLECVQDMDHENMFWYRQDPGLGLRLIYFSYDVKMKEKGDIPEGYSVSREKKERFSLILESASTNQTSMYLCASSLTSGGAAYNEQFFGPGTRLTVL.

The chain combines TRBV20-1 with TRBJ1-2; 8 bases fit TRBD1. With 1 base clipped from V and 5 bases from J, the junction kept 3 bases outside the gene matches. The germline V gene encodes CDR1 DFQATT and CDR2 SNEGSKA (reference sequence). The CDR3 has 13 amino acids. Here the CDR3 reads CSARAGGRYGYTF. CDR3 nucleotides: TGCAGTGCTAGAGCAGGGGGCCGATATGGCTACACCTTC.

This clonotype has just a few counts. The V call is TRBV28, the J call TRBJ1-4; a weak D match, TRBD1 (6 bases). From germline, CDR1 is MDHEN and CDR2 SYDVKM. Between the trimmed V and J ends, which lost 11 bases and 7 bases, there was a span of 14 bases. The CDR3 totals 12 residues. CDR3 sequence: CASGASAEKLFF. DNA for the CDR3: TGTGCCTCGGGGGCCTCGGCTGAAAAACTGTTTTTT.

This clonotype was observed a handful of times. This chain connects TRBV5-1 to TRBJ2-3; D is unresolved. The germline V gene encodes CDR1 SGHRS and CDR2 YFSETQ. The V end was cut by 7 bases, the J end by 0 bases, with 12 bases between. CDR3 length: 14 residues. CDR3 sequence: CASRGRTSTDTQYF. In DNA form, the CDR3 reads TGCGCCAGCCGTGGACGAACTAGCACAGATACGCAGTATTTT.